This TCR beta chain was recovered during a study of tumor and adjacent non-tumor tissue in lung cancer. Whole-study context: Patients were aged roughly 30 to 76, roughly nine men and 5 women, stage I to III. Findings and caveats of the study: Shorter survival was associated with higher TCR diversity in tumors. Significantly higher TCR diversity was found in tumor than normal lung. Normal lung showed higher cumulative top 100 clone frequency than tumor.

About this clonotype: Its cognate antigen is unknown. A much larger clone lies one base from this, so it may be a read error.

The library came from three nested PCR rounds adapted from ARM-PCR protocols. TCRdb reprocessed the multiplex PCR reads via MiXCR and lists one record per CDR3 protein. The sample records about 200,000 distinct CDR3 sequences, around 70% being singletons. This sample's RNA came from whole unsorted tissue. The CDR3 has 12 amino acids. Input material: lung tumor tissue. The TCR sequence derives from a man in his fifties or sixties with non-small cell lung cancer. The chain is built from TRBV12-3 or TRBV12-4 and TRBJ2-7; unclear D gene. CDR3 sequence: CASNPADGIPDF. The DNA of the CDR3 is TGTGCCAGCAATCCGGCGGACGGAATTCCCGACTTC.